This T cell receptor (beta chain) was sequenced for a study of blood T cells in healthy people across ages. About the study: Capture via template switching afforded approximately one barcoded beta molecule per two T cells.

Then a second PCR, running roughly 7 to 11 cycles, was carried out with a sample-barcoded 5' primer and a J-beta primer mix. TCRdb reprocessed the 5' RACE reads with MiXCR, giving one entry per CDR3 protein. The sample yields roughly 1,500,000 distinct CDR3 sequences, approximately 32% seen once. Germline assignment: CDR1 SGHVS and CDR2 FNYEAQ. CDR3 length: 17 amino acids. Trimming removed 2 bases from V and 5 bases from J, with 21 bases in between. Study-wide findings and caveats: A roughly linear age-dependent decrease characterized TCR beta diversity per million T cells. With naive T cell percentage, TCR beta diversity showed a strong correlation. Unsorted PBMC material precluded a definitive naive versus antigen-experienced comparison.

In regard to this clonotype: Its antigen remains unknown.

Sequenced sample: blood. The J gene is TRBJ2-5, the V gene TRBV7-6; D may be TRBD1 or TRBD2 (6 bases each). The receptor comes from a woman under 40 in good health. The CDR3, as DNA: TGTGCCAGCAGCTTACCGACACGAGGGGGGAGGTCCGAGACCCAGTACTTC. This encodes CASSLPTRGGRSETQYF. The full variable domain, in which reference TRBV7-6 and TRBJ2-5 provide the parts outside the CDR3, is GAGVSQSPRYKVTKRGQDVALRCDPISGHVSLYWYRQALGQGPEFLTYFNYEAQQDKSGLPNDRFSAERPEGSISTLTIQRTEQRDSAMYRCASSLPTRGGRSETQYFGPGTRLLVL.